Described below is a single T cell receptor beta chain sequence and its context. These data originate in a study of blood T cell repertoires in COVID-19. Across the whole study: Sources were T cells, B-cell-depleted T cells, or PBMCs; the material itself was cDNA or gDNA.

Trimming removed 5 bases from V and 6 bases from J, with 13 bases in between. The length of the CDR3 is 13 residues. Measured with immunoSEQ multiplex PCR; TCRdb has only the in-frame clones, and not every one. The sample holds some 170,000 clones; around 84% are singletons and the top ten take around 1%. Sequencing was done on a sample of peripheral blood. The receptor was isolated from a man aged 35 to 55 with acute or convalescent COVID-19. This sequence joins TRBV12-3 or TRBV12-4 and TRBJ1-2; D not certain. The CDR3: CASSAGSGHGYTF. The CDR3, as DNA: TGTGCCAGCAGTGCGGGATCCGGGCATGGCTACACCTTC.